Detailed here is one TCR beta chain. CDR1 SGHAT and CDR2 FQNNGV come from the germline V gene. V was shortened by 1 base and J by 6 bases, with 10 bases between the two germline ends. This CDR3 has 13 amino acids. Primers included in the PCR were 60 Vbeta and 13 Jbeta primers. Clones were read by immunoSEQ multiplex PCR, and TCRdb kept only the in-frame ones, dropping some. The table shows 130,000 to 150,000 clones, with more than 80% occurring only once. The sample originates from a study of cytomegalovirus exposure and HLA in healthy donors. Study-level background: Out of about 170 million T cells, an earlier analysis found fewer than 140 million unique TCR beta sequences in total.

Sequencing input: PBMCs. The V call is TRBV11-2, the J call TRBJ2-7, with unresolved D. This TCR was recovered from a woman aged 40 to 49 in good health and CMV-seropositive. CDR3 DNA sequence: TGTGCCAGCAGCTTAGGGCTGCGGATCGAGCAGTACTTC. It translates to CASSLGLRIEQYF.